Each of the 28 T cell receptor beta chains below was sequenced from the same sample in a study of tumor-infiltrating lymphocytes in primary liver carcinoma. Total RNA (around 500 ng) served as template for TCR beta cDNA synthesis primed by a constant-region primer. Three nested multiplex PCR rounds, a slightly modified ARM-PCR, produced the libraries for TCR beta. PCR rounds one and two used TRBV1-TRBV30 forward primers with a C-beta reverse primer for 10 cycles each. In TCRdb, the multiplex PCR reads were re-called with MiXCR into one record per CDR3 protein. The profile covers about 20,000 distinct CDR3 sequences, with almost 80% appearing a single time and nearly 40% taken by the ten largest. Bulk tissue was left unsorted, and RNA and DNA were co-extracted from about 20-30 mg of it. The source material was liver tumor tissue from sampling region 4. Subset here: tumor region T4, right-lateral pole. Receptors were obtained from a woman in her twenties or thirties with primary liver carcinoma and hepatitis B virus infection.

The chain carries TRBV6-5 and TRBJ1-1; the D is unclear. From germline, CDR1 is MNHEY and CDR2 SVGAGI. The CDR3 is made up of 13 amino acids. The CDR3 reads CVSTEGTDTEAFF. DNA of the CDR3: TGTGTCAGTACTGAGGGAACTGACACTGAAGCTTTCTTT.

The genes are TRBV4-1 and TRBJ2-4; a possible D gene is TRBD1 (6 bases). V was trimmed by 4 bases and J by 15 bases, leaving 28 bases between them. This CDR3 is 16 amino acids long. Germline loops: CDR1 MGHRA, CDR2 YSYEKL. CDR3 in amino acids: CASSPEMNRDTSMWYF. The CDR3 bases are TGCGCCAGCAGCCCAGAGATGAACAGGGACACGAGCATGTGGTACTTC.

The chain uses TRBV4-3 and TRBJ2-2, with a weak D call TRBD2 (6 bases). The V end was cut by 5 bases, the J end by 10 bases, with 32 bases between. The CDR3 is made up of 19 amino acids. The V gene's germline CDR1 is LGHNA and CDR2 YSLEER. CDR3 bases: TGCGCCAGCAGCGTACTAGCAGGAGGGCCCCGTTCGAACATCCTGGAGCTGTTTTTT. Translation gives CASSVLAGGPRSNILELFF.

The chain employs TRBV28 and TRBJ2-5, with unresolved D. CDR3 length: 17 residues. Germline values: CDR1 MDHEN, CDR2 SYDVKM. CDR3 loop: CVRSPRARASLLETQYF. The CDR3 DNA reads as TGTGTCAGGAGTCCCCGGGCCCGGGCTAGTCTCTTGGAGACCCAGTACTTC.

Points on this clonotype: An end of the junction differs from the germline gene, which may be a read error. V and J are TRBV11-2 and TRBJ2-3; D unresolved. The CDR3 is 13 amino acids. CDR1 and CDR2 (germline): SGHAT, FQNNGV. CDR3 DNA: TGTACCAGCAACCTACAGTGGGCAGATACGCAGTATTTT. It encodes CTSNLQWADTQYF.

To note about this clonotype: A junction boundary mismatches the germline segment, possibly from a read error. This rearrangement joins TRBV4-1 to TRBJ1-2; 7 nucleotides agree with TRBD1. Germline lookup yields CDR1 MGHRA and CDR2 YSYEKL. This CDR3 comprises 14 residues. CDR3 amino acids: CASGPPGQPYGHTF. DNA for the CDR3: TGCGCCAGTGGCCCGCCGGGACAGCCTTATGGCCACACCTTC.

The chain carries TRBV11-2 and TRBJ2-4; 11 bases agree with TRBD2. Germline V gene lookup returns CDR1 SGHAT and CDR2 FQNNGV. The CDR3 is 21 amino acids. V lost 6 bases, J lost 5 bases, and 24 bases stayed unmatched. CDR3 protein: CASSHAGTLTGTSGRQNIQYF. Written as DNA, the CDR3 is TGTGCCAGCAGTCATGCCGGGACACTTACCGGTACTAGCGGGAGACAAAACATTCAGTACTTC.

The chain combines TRBV11-2 with TRBJ1-4; D is perhaps TRBD1 (5 bases). With 0 bases removed from V and 8 bases from J, the gap between germline ends came to 13 bases. CDR3 length: 15 amino acids. The germline V gene encodes CDR1 SGHAT and CDR2 FQNNGV. CDR3 region: CASSLDRGGWEKLFF. The CDR3 DNA reads TGTGCCAGCAGCTTAGATCGCGGGGGATGGGAAAAACTGTTTTTT. Supplemented by reference TRBV11-2 and TRBJ1-4, the full variable domain reads EAGVAQSPRYKIIEKRQSVAFWCNPISGHATLYWYQQILGQGPKLLIQFQNNGVVDDSQLPKDRFSAERLKGVDSTLKIQPAKLEDSAVYLCASSLDRGGWEKLFFGSGTQLSVL.

The table lists this clonotype with a few counts. Possible read error: a much larger clone is one base away. The V and J genes are TRBV7-9 and TRBJ2-7, with TRBD2 as a possible D gene (6 bases). The CDR3 length is 15 residues. V shed 3 bases and J shed 5 bases, with 17 bases lying between them. Germline values: CDR1 SEHNR, CDR2 FQNEAQ (reference sequence). The CDR3, as DNA: TGTGCCAGCAGCTTGGGCGACGGGACTTTCCACGAGCAGTACTTC. It is translated as CASSLGDGTFHEQYF.

To note about this clonotype: A junction boundary mismatches the germline segment, possibly from a read error. CDR3 residues: CVSSPDHQLNTGELFF. The CDR3, as DNA: TGCGTCAGCAGCCCCGATCACCAATTGAACACCGGGGAGCTGTTTTTT. V and J are TRBV11-2 and TRBJ2-2; D not certain. CDR1 is SGHAT, CDR2 FQNNGV, per germline. The CDR3 is made up of 16 amino acids.

V usage is TRBV11-3 and J usage is TRBJ2-1; 14 bases map to TRBD2. The junction had 9 bases not matched to a gene; V was cut back by 1 base and J by 4 bases. Per the germline V gene, CDR1 is SGHNT and CDR2 is YENEEA. This CDR3 is 19 amino acids long. CDR3 loop: CASSLGGTSGSLVYNEQFF. The CDR3 bases are TGTGCCAGCAGCTTAGGCGGGACTAGCGGGAGTCTGGTATACAATGAGCAGTTCTTC.

This chain links TRBV10-3 with TRBJ2-1, with D maybe TRBD1 (6 bases). CDR1 ENHRY and CDR2 SYGVKD come from the germline V gene. The CDR3 covers 14 residues. V was clipped by 7 bases and J by 8 bases, with 18 bases between them. CDR3 residues: CAINPTGTRDEQFF. CDR3 nucleotide sequence: TGTGCCATCAATCCCACAGGGACCCGGGATGAGCAGTTCTTC.

On this clonotype: One junction end disagrees with the germline gene, perhaps due to a read error. The CDR3 DNA is TGTGCTAGCAGTGCCCCCCTGTTGTCCCCCGAGCATTACTTC. Amino acid sequence: CASSAPLLSPEHYF. The J gene is TRBJ2-7, the V gene TRBV7-8; D gene ambiguous. The germline CDR1 and CDR2 sequences are SGHVS and FQNEAQ. The CDR3 is 14 residues long.

Regarding this clonotype: The junction differs from germline at one of its ends, possibly a read error. This chain links TRBV11-2 with TRBJ2-2; 9 bases map to TRBD1. CDR3 length: 16 amino acids. Germline V gene lookup returns CDR1 SGHAT and CDR2 FQNNGV. The CDR3 DNA is TGTGTCAGCAGCTCACAGGGGGCTCCAGACGCCGGGGGGCTGTTTTTT. Translated: CVSSSQGAPDAGGLFF.

With regard to this clonotype: Its ends do not fully match the called genes, so a read error is possible. The V gene is TRBV11-2, the J gene TRBJ2-2; tentatively, D is TRBD2 (5 bases). Germline V lookup: CDR1 SGHAT, CDR2 FQNNGV. The CDR3 runs to 16 residues. Here the CDR3 reads CVSSPDPQLITGEPFF. The CDR3 DNA reads as TGTGTCAGCAGCCCCGATCCCCAATTGATCACCGGGGAGCCGTTTTTT.

The J gene is TRBJ2-1, the V gene TRBV11-2; 8 bases line up with TRBD2. CDR3 length: 17 amino acids. Germline lookup yields CDR1 SGHAT and CDR2 FQNNGV. J was trimmed by 8 bases and V by 5 bases; bases with no gene match: 17. CDR3: CASSGRLTGGPGDEQFF. The CDR3 DNA follows: TGTGCCAGCAGCGGGAGACTAACGGGAGGGCCGGGGGATGAGCAGTTCTTC.

As for this clonotype: It is likely a read error, because the conserved phenylalanine at the end of the CDR3 is missing. This rearrangement joins TRBV11-1 to TRBJ2-7; the D is unclear. Germline loops: CDR1 SGHAT, CDR2 FQDESV (reference sequence). The CDR3 sequence is 13 residues long. Trimming shortened V by 5 bases and J by 6 bases, and 14 bases separated the two germline ends. The CDR3 loop reads CASSLGYLREQYY. CDR3 sequence (DNA): TGTGCCAGCAGCCTAGGATATCTCCGCGAGCAGTACTAC.

This clonotype came up many times. A read error may explain this, as a much larger clone is one base away. The chain couples TRBV5-8 to TRBJ1-1, with D unresolved. Germline V CDR1 and CDR2: SGHTS, YDEGEE. This CDR3 is built from 14 residues. Trimming left V 7 bases short and J 3 bases short, with 16 bases between. The CDR3 nucleotides read TGTGCCAGCGGAGGAGGAAGTCGCCACACTGAAGCTTTCTTT. Encoded protein: CASGGGSRHTEAFF. Full variable domain (missing parts from reference TRBV5-8 and TRBJ1-1): EAGVTQSPTHLIKTRGQQATLRCSPISGHTSVYWYQQALGLGLQFLLWYDEGEERNRGNFPPRFSGRQFPNYSSELNVNALELEDSALYLCASGGGSRHTEAFFGQGTRLTVV.

Notes on this clonotype: One end of the junction varies from germline; a read error may be responsible. The V and J genes are TRBV6-1 and TRBJ2-3; maybe TRBD1 (5 bases). Looked up from germline, CDR1 is MNHNS and CDR2 is SASEGT. CDR3 size: 14 residues. The DNA for the CDR3 is TGTGGCAGCTGTGCTGTGTGGTTTACAGGTACGCAGTATTTT. Its protein product is CGSCAVWFTGTQYF.

The chain uses TRBV7-9 and TRBJ1-2, with a weak D call TRBD1 (6 bases). The ends were cut back, 5 bases at V and 4 bases at J, with 14 bases in the middle. The CDR3 covers 14 residues. Germline loops: CDR1 SEHNR, CDR2 FQNEAQ (reference sequence). The CDR3 sequence is CASSTWTALYGYTF. CDR3 DNA: TGTGCCAGCAGCACTTGGACAGCCCTCTATGGCTACACCTTC.

As regards this clonotype: At one end the junction does not follow the germline gene, possibly because of a read error. V usage is TRBV29-1 and J usage is TRBJ2-1; possibly TRBD1 or TRBD2 for D (5 bases each). In germline, CDR1 is SQVTM, CDR2 ANQGSEA. The CDR3 sequence is 16 residues long. The DNA of the CDR3 is TGCAGCGTCGCCGGGGACGGCCTTCTTTCCCATAATGAGCAGCTCTTC. Amino acids: CSVAGDGLLSHNEQLF.

The chain uses TRBV28 and TRBJ1-2, with no clear D. Germline assignment: CDR1 MDHEN and CDR2 SYDVKM. This CDR3 has 20 amino acids. Trimming took 8 bases from V and 1 from J, leaving 32 bases between them. Written as DNA, the CDR3 is TGTGCCAGCTCCACGGGCAGACTAGCTCCCCGTCAGCACAATAACTATGGCTACACCTTC. The encoded protein is CASSTGRLAPRQHNNYGYTF.

This clonotype was detected only once. The junction departs from the called germline gene at one end, perhaps through a read error. This sequence joins TRBV6-5 and TRBJ2-5, with D possibly being TRBD2 (6 bases). Germline values: CDR1 MNHEY, CDR2 SVGAGI. The CDR3 extends over 14 amino acids. The CDR3 region has the DNA TGTGCCAGCAGTCACTCGACGGGCGGGGAGACACAATACTTC. Amino acid sequence: CASSHSTGGETQYF.

In the case of this clonotype: The junction differs from germline at one of its ends, possibly a read error. The V gene is TRBV12-3 or TRBV12-4, the J gene TRBJ2-5; the D gene is possibly TRBD2 (5 bases). The CDR3 is 14 residues long. CDR3 in DNA: TGTGTCAGCAGTTACTCGGACTCCCAAGAGACCCAGTACTTC. It translates to CVSSYSDSQETQYF.

Comments on this clonotype: One junction end does not reproduce the germline sequence, and a read error may be involved. This chain links TRBV4-3 with TRBJ2-3; D is unclear. This CDR3 contains 18 residues. CDR1 and CDR2 from the germline V gene are LGHNA and YSLEER. The CDR3 coding sequence is TGTGCCAGCAGCCAGTCGGTTTGGCTGGGTGTTCCCGATGATACGCAGTATTTT. Encoded protein: CASSQSVWLGVPDDTQYF.

Notes on this clonotype: A read error is likely, as this CDR3 ends without the conserved phenylalanine or tryptophan. The limits of the CDR3 on the DNA are not certain, so only TCRdb's listed CDR3 is given. This rearrangement joins TRBV30 to TRBJ1-1. The germline gives CDR1 GTSNPN, CDR2 SVGIG (reference sequence). Including both end residues, the CDR3 is 12 amino acids long. The CDR3 region is CAWEGMGTETFS.

The chain combines TRBV7-8 with TRBJ1-5; 8 bases are a match to TRBD1. The length of the CDR3 is 15 residues. Germline V gene sequence: CDR1 SGHVS, CDR2 FQNEAQ. Trimming took 5 bases from V and 11 from J; bases not matched to a gene: 14. The CDR3 here is CASSVLVAGGKSQHF. The DNA for the CDR3 is TGTGCCAGCAGCGTACTTGTAGCAGGGGGCAAGTCCCAGCATTTT.

This clonotype appeared many times. The gene calls are TRBV7-9 and TRBJ1-2, with D tentatively TRBD1 (5 bases). V shed 1 base and J shed 5 bases, with 11 bases lying between them. The CDR3 is 14 residues long. Germline V lookup: CDR1 SEHNR, CDR2 FQNEAQ (reference sequence). The CDR3 DNA sequence: TGTGCCAGCAGCTTAGGTGGGACGTCTTATGGCTACACCTTC. Its translation: CASSLGGTSYGYTF. The full variable domain, completed using reference TRBV7-9 and TRBJ1-2, is DTGVSQNPRHKITKRGQNVTFRCDPISEHNRLYWYRQTLGQGPEFLTYFQNEAQLEKSRLLSDRFSAERPKGSFSTLEIQRTEQGDSAMYLCASSLGGTSYGYTFGSGTRLTVV.